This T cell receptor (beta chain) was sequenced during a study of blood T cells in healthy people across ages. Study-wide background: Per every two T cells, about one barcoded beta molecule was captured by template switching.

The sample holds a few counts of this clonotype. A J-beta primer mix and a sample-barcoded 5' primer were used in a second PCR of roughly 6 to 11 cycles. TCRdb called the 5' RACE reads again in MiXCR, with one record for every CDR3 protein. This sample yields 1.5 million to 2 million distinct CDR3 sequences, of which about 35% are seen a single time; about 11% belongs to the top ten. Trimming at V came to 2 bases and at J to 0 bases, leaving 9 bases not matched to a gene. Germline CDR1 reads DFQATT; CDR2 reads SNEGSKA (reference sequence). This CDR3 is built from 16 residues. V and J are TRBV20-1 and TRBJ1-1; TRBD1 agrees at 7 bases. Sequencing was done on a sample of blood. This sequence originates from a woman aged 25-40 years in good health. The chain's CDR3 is CSARFPRDSMNTEAFF. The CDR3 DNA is TGCAGTGCTAGATTCCCTCGGGACAGTATGAACACTGAAGCTTTCTTT.